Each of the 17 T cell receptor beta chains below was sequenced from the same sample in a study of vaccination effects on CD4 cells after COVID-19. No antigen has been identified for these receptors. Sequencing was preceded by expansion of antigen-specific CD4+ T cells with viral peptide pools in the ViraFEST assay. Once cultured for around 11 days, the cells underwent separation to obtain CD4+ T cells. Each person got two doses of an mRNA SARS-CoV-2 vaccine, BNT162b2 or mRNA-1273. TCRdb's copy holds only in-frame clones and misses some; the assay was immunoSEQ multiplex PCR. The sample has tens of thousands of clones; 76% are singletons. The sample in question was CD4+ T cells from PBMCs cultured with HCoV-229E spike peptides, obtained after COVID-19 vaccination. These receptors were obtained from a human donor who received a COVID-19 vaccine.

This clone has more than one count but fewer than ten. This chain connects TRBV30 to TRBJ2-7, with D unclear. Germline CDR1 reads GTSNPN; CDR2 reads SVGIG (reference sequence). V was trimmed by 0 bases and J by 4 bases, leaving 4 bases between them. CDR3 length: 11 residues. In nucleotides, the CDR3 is TGTGCCTGGAGTGTACTGTACGAGCAGTACTTC. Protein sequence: CAWSVLYEQYF.

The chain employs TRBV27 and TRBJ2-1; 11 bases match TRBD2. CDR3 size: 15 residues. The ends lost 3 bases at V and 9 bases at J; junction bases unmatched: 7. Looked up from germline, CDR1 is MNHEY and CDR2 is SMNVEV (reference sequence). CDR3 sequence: CASSFRTSGGREQFF. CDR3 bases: TGTGCCAGCAGTTTCCGTACTAGCGGGGGACGTGAGCAGTTCTTC.

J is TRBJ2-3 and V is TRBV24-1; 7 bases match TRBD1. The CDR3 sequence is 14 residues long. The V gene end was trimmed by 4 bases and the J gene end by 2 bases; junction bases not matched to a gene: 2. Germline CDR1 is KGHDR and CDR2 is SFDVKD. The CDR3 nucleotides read TGTGCCACCAGTGAGGGACAGCTCACAGATACGCAGTATTTT. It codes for CATSEGQLTDTQYF.

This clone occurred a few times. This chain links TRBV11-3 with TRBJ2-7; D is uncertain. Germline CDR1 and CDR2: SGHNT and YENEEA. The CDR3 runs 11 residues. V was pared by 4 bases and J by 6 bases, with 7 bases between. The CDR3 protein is CASSSAGEQYF. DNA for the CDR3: TGTGCCAGCAGCTCTGCAGGCGAGCAGTACTTC. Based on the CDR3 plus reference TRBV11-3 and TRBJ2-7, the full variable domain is EAGVVQSPRYKIIEKKQPVAFWCNPISGHNTLYWYLQNLGQGPELLIRYENEEAVDDSQLPKDRFSAERLKGVDSTLKIQPAELGDSAVYLCASSSAGEQYFGPGTRLTVT.

CDR3 coding DNA: TGCGCCAGCAGCGATCCCTGGCGGGAGTATAGAGAGACCCAGTACTTC. Translation gives CASSDPWREYRETQYF. The V gene is TRBV5-1, the J gene TRBJ2-5, with TRBD2 matching 7 bases. The J segment lost 4 bases and the V segment lost 4 bases, leaving 13 bases of the junction unmatched. The CDR3 is 16 amino acids. Germline V gives CDR1 SGHRS, CDR2 YFSETQ.

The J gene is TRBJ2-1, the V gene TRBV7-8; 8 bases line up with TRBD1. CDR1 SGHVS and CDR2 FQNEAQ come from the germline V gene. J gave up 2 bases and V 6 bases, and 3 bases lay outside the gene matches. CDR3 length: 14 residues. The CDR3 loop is CASRRQGTYNEQFF. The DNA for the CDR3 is TGTGCCAGCAGAAGACAGGGGACCTACAATGAGCAGTTCTTC. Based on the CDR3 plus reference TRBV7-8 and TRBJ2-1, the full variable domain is GAGVSQSPRYKVAKRGQDVALRCDPISGHVSLFWYQQALGQGPEFLTYFQNEAQLDKSGLPSDRFFAERPEGSVSTLKIQRTQQEDSAVYLCASRRQGTYNEQFFGPGTRLTVL.

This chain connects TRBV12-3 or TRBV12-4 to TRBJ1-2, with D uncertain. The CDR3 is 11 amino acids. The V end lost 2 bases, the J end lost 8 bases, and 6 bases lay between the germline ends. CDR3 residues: CASSLRAGYTF. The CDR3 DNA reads TGTGCCAGCAGTTTAAGGGCGGGCTACACCTTC.

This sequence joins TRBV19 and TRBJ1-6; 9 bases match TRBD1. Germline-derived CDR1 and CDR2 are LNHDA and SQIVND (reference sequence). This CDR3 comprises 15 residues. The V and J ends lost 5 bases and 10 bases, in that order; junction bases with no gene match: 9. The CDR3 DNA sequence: TGTGCCAGTAGTGCACAAGGACAGGGGAGATCACCCCTCCACTTT. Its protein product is CASSAQGQGRSPLHF.

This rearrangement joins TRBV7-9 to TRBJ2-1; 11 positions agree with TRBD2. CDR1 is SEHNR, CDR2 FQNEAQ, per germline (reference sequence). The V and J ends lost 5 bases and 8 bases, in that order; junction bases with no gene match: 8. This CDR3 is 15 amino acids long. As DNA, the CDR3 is TGTGCCAGCAGCCCCGGACTAGCGGGTTCCGATGAGCAGTTCTTC. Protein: CASSPGLAGSDEQFF.

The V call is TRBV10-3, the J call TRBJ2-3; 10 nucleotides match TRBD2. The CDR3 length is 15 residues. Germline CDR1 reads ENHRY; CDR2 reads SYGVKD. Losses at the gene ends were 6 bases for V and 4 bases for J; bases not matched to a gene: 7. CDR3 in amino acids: CAIRTGTSDSDTQYF. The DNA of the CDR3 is TGTGCCATCAGAACCGGGACTAGCGACTCAGATACGCAGTATTTT.

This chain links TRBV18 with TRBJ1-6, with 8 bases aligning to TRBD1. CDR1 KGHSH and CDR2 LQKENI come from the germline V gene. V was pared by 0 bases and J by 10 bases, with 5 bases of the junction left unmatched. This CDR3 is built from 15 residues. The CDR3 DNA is TGTGCCAGCTCACCACCCGGGACAGGTTTATCACCCCTCCACTTT. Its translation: CASSPPGTGLSPLHF.

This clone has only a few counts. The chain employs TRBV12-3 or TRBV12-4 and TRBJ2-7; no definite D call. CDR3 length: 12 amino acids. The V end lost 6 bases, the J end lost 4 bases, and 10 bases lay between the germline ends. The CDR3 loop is CASSQTNYEQYF. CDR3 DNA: TGTGCCAGCAGCCAAACCAATTACGAGCAGTACTTC.

The CDR3 bases are TGTGCCATCAGTGAGTCCGGGAGCTCTAATGAAAAACTGTTTTTT. It is translated as CAISESGSSNEKLFF. The chain has TRBV10-3 and TRBJ1-4; D remains unclear. Trimming left V 0 bases short and J 3 bases short, with 8 bases between. CDR3 length equals 15 residues. The V gene's germline CDR1 is ENHRY and CDR2 SYGVKD.

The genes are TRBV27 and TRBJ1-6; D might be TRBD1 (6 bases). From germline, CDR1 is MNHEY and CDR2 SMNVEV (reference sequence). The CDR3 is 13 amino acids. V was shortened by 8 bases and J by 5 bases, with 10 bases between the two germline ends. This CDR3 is CASRDTNNSPLHF. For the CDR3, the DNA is TGTGCCAGCCGGGACACTAATAATTCACCCCTCCACTTT.

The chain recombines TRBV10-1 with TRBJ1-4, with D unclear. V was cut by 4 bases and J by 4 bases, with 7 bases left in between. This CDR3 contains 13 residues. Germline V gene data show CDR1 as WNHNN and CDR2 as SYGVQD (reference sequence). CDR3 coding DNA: TGCGCCAGCAGTGTCAGAAATAATGAAAAACTGTTTTTT. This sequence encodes CASSVRNNEKLFF.

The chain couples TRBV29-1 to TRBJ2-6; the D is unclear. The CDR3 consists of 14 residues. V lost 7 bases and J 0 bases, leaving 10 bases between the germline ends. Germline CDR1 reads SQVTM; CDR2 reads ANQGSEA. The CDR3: CSAAISSGANVLTF. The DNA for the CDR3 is TGCAGCGCGGCGATAAGCTCTGGGGCCAACGTCCTGACTTTC.

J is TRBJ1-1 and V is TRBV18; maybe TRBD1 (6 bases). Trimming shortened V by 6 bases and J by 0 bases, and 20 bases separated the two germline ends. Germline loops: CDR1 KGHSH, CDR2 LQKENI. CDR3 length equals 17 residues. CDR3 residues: CASSYRRGDNMNTEAFF. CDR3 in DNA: TGTGCCAGCTCCTACCGTCGAGGGGACAACATGAACACTGAAGCTTTCTTT.